Listed here are 24 T cell receptor beta chains from one sample, sequenced in a study of blood T cell repertoires in COVID-19. Using immunoSEQ multiplex PCR, the repertoire was profiled, and TCRdb retains in-frame clones only, with some absent. In the table there are roughly 260,000 clones, 88% of which are singletons. Specimen: peripheral blood. Every receptor here comes from a man aged 55-75 years who had recovered from COVID-19.

The chain joins TRBV12-5 to TRBJ1-5, with a possible D match to TRBD1 (6 bases). The germline V gene encodes CDR1 LGHNT and CDR2 FRNRAP. The V end was cut by 6 bases, the J end by 4 bases, with 13 bases between. The CDR3 covers 14 residues. This CDR3 reads CASGQGAFNQPQHF. In nucleotides, the CDR3 is TGTGCTAGTGGACAGGGAGCTTTTAATCAGCCCCAGCATTTT.

This clone was seen only once. This rearrangement joins TRBV5-1 to TRBJ2-3; 7 positions match TRBD1. J gave up 5 bases and V 5 bases, and 8 bases lay outside the gene matches. The CDR3 extends over 14 amino acids. The V gene's germline CDR1 is SGHRS and CDR2 YFSETQ. CDR3 protein: CASRAGGYEDTQYF. CDR3 nucleotide sequence: TGCGCCAGCAGAGCAGGGGGTTATGAAGATACGCAGTATTTT.

The rearrangement joins TRBV9 to TRBJ2-7; weak D call: TRBD1 (6 bases). The germline gives CDR1 SGDLS, CDR2 YYNGEE. This CDR3 region has 16 residues. Trimming stripped 0 bases from V and 2 bases from J, with 15 bases between. The CDR3 nucleotides are TGTGCCAGCAGCGTAGTGGGGGCTCCCGGTCCCTACGAGCAGTACTTC. Translation: CASSVVGAPGPYEQYF.

The rearrangement joins TRBV7-8 to TRBJ1-2; D unresolved. Germline CDR1 SGHVS, CDR2 FQNEAQ. Trimming stripped 5 bases from V and 2 bases from J, with 12 bases between. CDR3 length: 14 residues. Here the CDR3 DNA reads TGTGCCAGCAGCCAAGGACGGGGAAACTATGGCTACACCTTC. Translated: CASSQGRGNYGYTF.

J is TRBJ1-2 and V is TRBV19, with 9 positions matching TRBD1. The V and J ends lost 3 bases and 7 bases, in that order; junction bases with no gene match: 3. The V gene's germline CDR1 is LNHDA and CDR2 SQIVND (reference sequence). The CDR3 consists of 13 residues. The CDR3 reads CASSIDRGFGYTF. CDR3 bases: TGTGCCAGTAGTATTGACAGGGGGTTTGGCTACACCTTC.

This chain joins TRBV24-1 and TRBJ2-3, with 10 bases lining up with TRBD1. V gave up 6 bases and J gave up 3 bases; unmatched junction bases: 2. CDR3 length equals 14 residues. Germline V gene sequence: CDR1 KGHDR, CDR2 SFDVKD. The CDR3, as DNA: TGTGCCACCAGTCGACAGGGGGCTACAGATACGCAGTATTTT. Translated: CATSRQGATDTQYF.

The chain is built from TRBV5-1 and TRBJ2-7; maybe TRBD1 (5 bases). Germline loops: CDR1 SGHRS, CDR2 YFSETQ. The length of the CDR3 is 14 residues. V was trimmed by 3 bases and J by 2 bases, leaving 12 bases between them. The CDR3 sequence is CASSWRQNPYEQYF. The CDR3 nucleotides are TGCGCCAGCAGCTGGAGACAGAACCCCTACGAGCAGTACTTC.

The chain combines TRBV7-2 with TRBJ2-1; TRBD2 agrees at 8 bases. The CDR3 has 16 residues. Germline CDR1 is SGHTA and CDR2 is FQGNSA. V trimming: 5 bases; J trimming: 2 bases; junction bases outside the gene matches: 8. DNA of the CDR3: TGTGCCAGCAGCCTTTACGGGGGGGCCCCCTACAATGAGCAGTTCTTC. As protein: CASSLYGGAPYNEQFF.

The rearrangement links TRBV4-1 to TRBJ2-7, with 7 bases aligning to TRBD1. The germline V gene has CDR1 MGHRA and CDR2 YSYEKL. The CDR3 has 14 amino acids. The J segment lost 2 bases and the V segment lost 2 bases, leaving 3 bases of the junction unmatched. The CDR3 DNA is TGCGCCAGCAGCCAACGACAGGGAACCTACGAGCAGTACTTC. It yields the protein CASSQRQGTYEQYF.

The chain carries TRBV5-4 and TRBJ2-1; 8 positions match TRBD2. V dropped 0 bases and J dropped 2; count of bases not matched to a gene: 7. From germline, CDR1 is SGHNT and CDR2 YYREEE (reference sequence). The CDR3 has 17 amino acids. The CDR3 here is CASSLAQRGRTYNEQFF. For the CDR3, the DNA is TGTGCCAGCAGCTTGGCCCAGCGGGGGCGTACCTACAATGAGCAGTTCTTC.

A single count supports this clone. The chain is built from TRBV4-2 and TRBJ2-1; TRBD2 agrees at 10 bases. Looked up from germline, CDR1 is LGHNA and CDR2 is YNFKEQ. The V segment lost 4 bases and the J segment 8 bases; nucleotides outside the gene matches: 11. The CDR3 contains 16 residues. The CDR3 coding sequence is TGTGCCAGCAGCCCCGCCGGGACTAGCGTTTTCGATGAGCAGTTCTTC. Its protein is CASSPAGTSVFDEQFF.

V is TRBV9 and J is TRBJ1-1, with TRBD1 identical over 7 bases. This CDR3 is 17 amino acids long. Looked up from germline, CDR1 is SGDLS and CDR2 is YYNGEE. J lost 5 bases, V lost 4 bases, and 17 bases had no gene match. The CDR3 nucleotides are TGTGCCAGCAGCCCTCTCAAAGGAAGGGGGCGCAGGACTGAAGCTTTCTTT. Encoded protein: CASSPLKGRGRRTEAFF.

The chain links TRBV3-1 (or the pseudogene TRBV3-2) to TRBJ2-7; D perhaps matches TRBD1 (6 bases). This CDR3 region has 15 residues. Germline CDR1 is LGHDT and CDR2 is YNNKEL (reference sequence). V shed 3 bases and J shed 2 bases, with 14 bases lying between them. The DNA for the CDR3 is TGTGCCAGCAGCCACGTGGGCCAGGGGACCTACGAGCAGTACTTC. This codes for CASSHVGQGTYEQYF.

The chain uses TRBV27 and TRBJ2-7, with TRBD2 matching over 7 bases. The V and J ends lost 5 bases and 2 bases, in that order; junction bases with no gene match: 3. Per the germline V gene, CDR1 is MNHEY and CDR2 is SMNVEV (reference sequence). This CDR3 region has 13 residues. CDR3 nucleotide sequence: TGTGCCAGCAGTCCCGGGAGGACCTACGAGCAGTACTTC. Its translation is CASSPGRTYEQYF.

This chain joins TRBV20-1 and TRBJ2-3, with D hard to call. Between the trimmed V and J ends, which lost 5 bases and 3 bases, there was a span of 6 bases. CDR1 is DFQATT, CDR2 SNEGSKA, per germline (reference sequence). The CDR3 runs to 11 residues. The CDR3, as DNA: TGCAGTGCTTTAGTAACAGATACGCAGTATTTT. The encoded protein is CSALVTDTQYF.

The rearrangement joins TRBV10-3 to TRBJ2-7; D may be TRBD1 (6 bases). CDR3 length: 15 residues. Germline V CDR1 and CDR2: ENHRY, SYGVKD. V shed 8 bases and J shed 4 bases, with 21 bases lying between them. The CDR3 bases are TGTGCCATCCATGAGGGAACCCGGGACACTTACGAGCAGTACTTC. Translating it yields CAIHEGTRDTYEQYF.

This chain connects TRBV30 to TRBJ1-1; the match to TRBD1 covers 9 bases. Losses at the gene ends were 3 bases for V and 5 bases for J; bases not matched to a gene: 13. This CDR3 has 16 amino acids. Germline CDR1 reads GTSNPN; CDR2 reads SVGIG (reference sequence). This chain's CDR3 is CAWSPGTGSGWTEAFF. CDR3 DNA sequence: TGTGCCTGGAGCCCGGGGACAGGGAGTGGATGGACTGAAGCTTTCTTT.

The J gene is TRBJ2-4, the V gene TRBV3-1 (or the pseudogene TRBV3-2); 9 bases are a match to TRBD1. Unmatched junction bases numbered 8, after V lost 5 bases and J lost 9 bases. The CDR3 loop spans 14 amino acids. The germline CDR1 and CDR2 sequences are LGHDT and YNNKEL (reference sequence). CDR3 loop: CASSTRTGVAIQYF. CDR3 bases: TGTGCCAGCAGCACTAGGACAGGGGTTGCCATTCAGTACTTC.

The chain recombines TRBV5-4 with TRBJ2-4, with 7 bases identical to TRBD1. Losses at the gene ends were 4 bases for V and 5 bases for J; bases not matched to a gene: 6. Germline V lookup: CDR1 SGHNT, CDR2 YYREEE (reference sequence). The CDR3 spans 14 residues. The CDR3: CASSEGTAQNIQYF. CDR3 in DNA: TGTGCCAGCAGCGAGGGGACAGCTCAAAACATTCAGTACTTC.

The J gene is TRBJ2-3, the V gene TRBV2, with D perhaps matching TRBD2 (5 bases). There are 17 residues in the CDR3. V lost 8 bases and J 6 bases, leaving 27 bases between the germline ends. CDR1 SNHLY and CDR2 FYNNEI come from the germline V gene. The CDR3 loop reads CASVKESVGSGKDTQYF. DNA for the CDR3: TGTGCCAGCGTGAAGGAGTCTGTCGGGTCGGGGAAGGATACGCAGTATTTT.

The rearrangement links TRBV5-5 to TRBJ2-7, with 9 nucleotides matching TRBD1. Germline V lookup: CDR1 SGHKS, CDR2 YYEKEE (reference sequence). The CDR3 is 17 amino acids. The J segment lost 0 bases and the V segment lost 6 bases, leaving 13 bases of the junction unmatched. CDR3 in DNA: TGTGCCAGCACCCCGACCACCGGGACAGGGAGCTCCTACGAGCAGTACTTC. Protein product: CASTPTTGTGSSYEQYF.

This chain uses TRBV5-1 with TRBJ1-5; 9 bases align to TRBD1. J gave up 6 bases and V 0 bases, and 1 base lay outside the gene matches. The CDR3 is 14 amino acids. CDR1 is SGHRS, CDR2 YFSETQ, per germline. CDR3: CASSLGQGVQPQHF. The CDR3 DNA reads as TGCGCCAGCAGCTTGGGACAGGGGGTTCAGCCCCAGCATTTT.

The gene calls are TRBV19 and TRBJ2-2; tentatively, D is TRBD1 (5 bases). Judging by the DNA end, TRBJ1-3 fits better; the J call may be wrong. Germline V gene sequence: CDR1 LNHDA, CDR2 SQIVND (reference sequence). This CDR3 spans 15 amino acids. CDR3 DNA: TGTGCCAGTAGCTCAACAGGCAACTCTGGAAACACCATATATTTT. Residues: CASSSTGNSGNTIYF.

CDR3 residues: CASSFRTSGNEQFF. The CDR3 DNA is TGTGCCAGCAGCTTCCGGACTAGCGGAAATGAGCAGTTCTTC. V and J are TRBV5-4 and TRBJ2-1; TRBD2 agrees at 10 bases. Germline CDR1 and CDR2: SGHNT and YYREEE (reference sequence). The J segment lost 7 bases and the V segment lost 2 bases, leaving 3 bases of the junction unmatched. This CDR3 comprises 14 residues.